What follows are 19 T cell receptor beta chains derived from one specimen sequenced in a study of T-cell reconstitution after alpha-beta-depleted transplantation in children listed by TCRdb under 2016. Library preparation employed PCR. Instrument used: Illumina HiSeq 2500. TCR library preparation used molecular barcoding, with unique molecular identifiers applied to normalize quantification of the TCRbeta repertoire. TCRdb trimmed public reads at Q25 via fastp, called clones via MiXCR and kept in-frame beta chains. Records with the same CDR3 protein are collapsed into one entry carrying the most frequent genes and DNA. This sample has 500,000 to 600,000 distinct CDR3 sequences in its table, and around 27% of those were observed once. 35% to 40% of the sample is held by the ten biggest clonotypes. The treatment or condition label of this sample denotes: allogeneic hematopoietic cell transplantation with graft depleted of TCRalphabeta T cells and CD19 B cells.

This specimen consisted of PBMCs, obtained before TCRalphabeta/CD19-depleted stem cell transplant. The origin of the receptors is a boy less than two years old with Wiskott-Aldrich syndrome, due to receive a stem cell transplant.

In its sample, this clonotype was seen a few times. The J gene is TRBJ2-1, the V gene TRBV4-2; 10 positions match TRBD2. The CDR3 runs 17 residues. The junction had 4 bases not matched to a gene; V was cut back by 1 base and J by 1 base. Looked up from germline, CDR1 is LGHNA and CDR2 is YNFKEQ. Here the CDR3 DNA reads TGTGCCAGCAGCCAAGTGGCTAGCGGGGGATCCTACAATGAGCAGTTCTTC. Its translation: CASSQVASGGSYNEQFF.

The V gene is TRBV10-3, the J gene TRBJ2-4, with 10 positions matching TRBD2. V trimming: 8 bases; J trimming: 1 base; junction bases outside the gene matches: 11. Germline V gives CDR1 ENHRY, CDR2 SYGVKD. This CDR3 has 17 residues. The CDR3, as DNA: TGTGCCATCGCTCCTTTAGCGGGGGGAGGGGCCAAAAACATTCAGTACTTC. It codes for CAIAPLAGGGAKNIQYF.

The genes are TRBV15 and TRBJ1-1, with D hard to call. The CDR3 totals 14 residues. Trimming cost V 0 bases and J 5 bases, with 10 bases left between them. From germline, CDR1 is LNHNV and CDR2 YYDKDF (reference sequence). In DNA, the CDR3 is TGTGCCACCAGCAGAGATTCAGGCTGGACTGAAGCTTTCTTT. This encodes CATSRDSGWTEAFF.

This clonotype was picked up a small number of times. V and J are TRBV7-2 and TRBJ2-1; 9 bases are shared with TRBD1. The germline V gene encodes CDR1 SGHTA and CDR2 FQGNSA. Trimming cost V 2 bases and J 8 bases; bases outside gene matches: 13. This CDR3 contains 17 residues. CDR3 in amino acids: CASSLPKGYDRGDEQFF. CDR3 nucleotide sequence: TGTGCCAGCAGCTTACCCAAGGGGTATGACAGGGGGGATGAGCAGTTCTTC.

The chain has TRBV29-1 and TRBJ1-1; 7 bases are shared with TRBD1. The CDR3 runs 11 residues. Germline CDR1 is SQVTM and CDR2 is ANQGSEA. Trimming at V came to 8 bases and at J to 10 bases, leaving 10 bases not matched to a gene. CDR3 protein: CSSTGRGRAFF. As DNA, the CDR3 is TGCAGCTCCACGGGGAGGGGGCGAGCTTTCTTT.

The V gene is TRBV5-6, the J gene TRBJ2-3; weak D call: TRBD2 (7 bases). CDR1 is SGHDT, CDR2 YYEEEE, per germline. The germline V and J ends were trimmed by 4 bases and 5 bases, with 17 bases remaining between them. The CDR3 covers 15 residues. The CDR3 loop is CASSPTGRGVDTQYF. Written as DNA, the CDR3 is TGTGCCAGCAGCCCGACAGGACGGGGGGTAGATACGCAGTATTTT.

The genes are TRBV29-1 and TRBJ2-5; tentatively, D is TRBD1 (6 bases). V was clipped by 6 bases and J by 1 base, with 12 bases between them. CDR1 is SQVTM and CDR2 is ANQGSEA in the germline V gene. CDR3 length: 13 amino acids. The CDR3: CSVLGQFQETQYF. The CDR3 coding sequence is TGCAGCGTCCTCGGACAGTTCCAAGAGACCCAGTACTTC.

The J gene is TRBJ1-5, the V gene TRBV28, with a possible D match to TRBD1 (6 bases). The CDR3 loop spans 22 amino acids. The V end was cut by 5 bases, the J end by 0 bases, with 32 bases between. Germline assignment: CDR1 MDHEN and CDR2 SYDVKM. CDR3 sequence (DNA): TGTGCCAGCAGTCTACCGATCGGGGGGCCGGGAAGGTCAGGGTATAGCAATCAGCCCCAGCATTTT. The encoded protein is CASSLPIGGPGRSGYSNQPQHF.

This chain joins TRBV7-3 and TRBJ2-1, with 8 bases identical to TRBD2. This CDR3 region has 15 residues. V shed 4 bases and J 4 bases; nucleotides not matched to a gene: 6. Germline assignment: CDR1 SGHTA and CDR2 FQGTGA. CDR3 sequence: CASSSTSEVYNEQFF. CDR3 nucleotides: TGTGCCAGCAGCTCGACTAGCGAGGTTTACAATGAGCAGTTCTTC.

This clonotype has only a few counts. This rearrangement joins TRBV28 to TRBJ2-1; D possibly corresponds to TRBD2 (6 bases). Trimming pared 5 bases from V and 3 bases from J, leaving 11 bases between. This CDR3 has 14 residues. Per germline, CDR1 MDHEN and CDR2 SYDVKM. The CDR3 DNA reads as TGTGCCAGCAGTCCCGGACTAAACTACAATGAGCAGTTCTTC. This codes for CASSPGLNYNEQFF.

The V gene is TRBV5-5, the J gene TRBJ1-2, with no clear D. The CDR3 contains 12 residues. CDR1 is SGHKS, CDR2 YYEKEE, per germline (reference sequence). V lost 4 bases and J lost 5, with 9 bases in between. The chain's CDR3 is CASSRYDYGYTF. CDR3 coding DNA: TGTGCCAGCAGCCGCTACGATTATGGCTACACCTTC.

V is TRBV5-1 and J is TRBJ2-5; D gene ambiguous. Germline assignment: CDR1 SGHRS and CDR2 YFSETQ. This CDR3 comprises 16 residues. V shed 5 bases and J shed 4 bases, with 21 bases lying between them. The CDR3, as DNA: TGCGCCAGCAGTAGTGGAGTCGGCGGCGGAGTAGAGACCCAGTACTTC. Protein sequence: CASSSGVGGGVETQYF.

The rearrangement uses TRBV27 and TRBJ2-5; D gene uncertain. With 2 bases removed from V and 0 bases from J, the gap between germline ends came to 13 bases. From germline, CDR1 is MNHEY and CDR2 SMNVEV (reference sequence). The CDR3 spans 16 residues. In DNA, the CDR3 is TGTGCCAGCAGTTTACTGGCCCGACGAAACCAAGAGACCCAGTACTTC. It is translated as CASSLLARRNQETQYF.

This clonotype came up many times. This chain links TRBV20-1 with TRBJ2-5; TRBD2 matches at 8 bases. V lost 8 bases and J lost 5; bases outside the gene matches: 13. The germline CDR1 and CDR2 sequences are DFQATT and SNEGSKA (reference sequence). This CDR3 has 14 amino acids. The CDR3, as DNA: TGCAGTCAATCATCCGGGACTAGTCATGAGACCCAGTACTTC. Translated, it gives CSQSSGTSHETQYF.

This clonotype has just a few counts. V and J are TRBV7-8 and TRBJ2-2; the D gene is possibly TRBD1 (5 bases). The CDR3 spans 14 residues. CDR1 and CDR2 from the germline V gene are SGHVS and FQNEAQ. Trimming removed 1 base at V and 6 bases at J, with 9 bases between. Here the CDR3 reads CASSLGRVPGELFF. CDR3 coding DNA: TGTGCCAGCAGCTTAGGCAGGGTGCCCGGGGAGCTGTTTTTT.

This chain connects TRBV28 to TRBJ1-1, with 7 bases matching TRBD1. Germline V lookup: CDR1 MDHEN, CDR2 SYDVKM. The CDR3 is 15 amino acids. The junction had 9 bases not matched to a gene; V was cut back by 5 bases and J by 3 bases. This CDR3 is CASSHLTGRDTEAFF. For the CDR3, the DNA is TGTGCCAGCAGTCACCTGACAGGGCGGGACACTGAAGCTTTCTTT.

This sequence joins TRBV9 and TRBJ2-1, with D perhaps TRBD2 (6 bases). V shed 0 bases and J shed 3 bases, with 13 bases lying between them. Germline CDR1 is SGDLS and CDR2 is YYNGEE. The CDR3 contains 16 residues. CDR3 sequence (DNA): TGTGCCAGCAGCGTAGTCGGGCTAGCGAACTACAATGAGCAGTTCTTC. This encodes CASSVVGLANYNEQFF.

This chain uses TRBV7-6 with TRBJ2-1; TRBD2 aligns across 7 bases. CDR1 and CDR2 (germline): SGHVS, FNYEAQ. Trimming took 8 bases from V and 0 from J; bases not matched to a gene: 7. This CDR3 has 15 residues. The CDR3 DNA is TGTGCCAGCGGGGCAAGCGGGAACTCCTACAATGAGCAGTTCTTC. Translated: CASGASGNSYNEQFF. Complete variable domain (other parts from reference TRBV7-6 and TRBJ2-1): GAGVSQSPRYKVTKRGQDVALRCDPISGHVSLYWYRQALGQGPEFLTYFNYEAQQDKSGLPNDRFSAERPEGSISTLTIQRTEQRDSAMYRCASGASGNSYNEQFFGPGTRLTVL.

This clonotype was counted a few times. The rearrangement links TRBV30 to TRBJ2-7; a possible D gene is TRBD1 (5 bases). Trimming took 4 bases from V and 0 from J, leaving 10 bases between them. Germline V gives CDR1 GTSNPN, CDR2 SVGIG (reference sequence). CDR3 length: 13 residues. CDR3 residues: CAWKTQGSYEQYF. As DNA, the CDR3 is TGTGCCTGGAAAACCCAGGGCTCCTACGAGCAGTACTTC. Full variable domain (missing parts from reference TRBV30 and TRBJ2-7): SQTIHQWPATLVQPVGSPLSLECTVEGTSNPNLYWYRQAAGRGLQLLFYSVGIGQISSEVPQNLSASRPQDRQFILSSKKLLLSDSGFYLCAWKTQGSYEQYFGPGTRLTVT.